This T cell receptor beta chain was recorded in a study of blood T cells in healthy people across ages (dated by TCRdb to the mid-2010s). Context from the whole study: In model experiments, template switching captured roughly one uniquely barcoded TCR beta cDNA molecule for every two T cells. Using deep sequencing normalized with unique cDNA molecular identifiers, the study measured how TCR beta repertoire diversity changes with age. To avoid experimental bias, donors of different ages were randomly spread across the sequencing lanes. The study analyzed two additional independent replicas of 1 million unique cDNA reads from the same blood draw for two donors, one aged 18 to 30 and one aged 80 or older. The donors were split into four age groups: young (average 16 years), middle-aged (39), aged (approximately 59) and long-lived (approximately 80).

Paper-wide results and their limitations: Observed TCR beta diversity per million T cells fell roughly linearly with age, and a significant reduction was already apparent by age about 43. Compared with the aged group, the long-lived group had more naive CD4+ T cells, fewer expanded clones and increased TCR diversity, a pattern suggesting age selection. The percentage of naive T cells measured by flow cytometry correlated strongly with observed TCR beta diversity. Because profiling used bulk unsorted PBMCs, naive and antigen-experienced compartments could not be compared conclusively. Total diversity estimates from one million sequenced T cells were considered lower bounds and underestimates. The CMV infection status of donors was not known, potentially confounding age-related changes in expanded clonotypes.

The method behind the library was 5' RACE. Sequencing instrument: Illumina HiSeq 2500. The second PCR ran for roughly 7 to 11 cycles and used a J-beta primer mix along with a sample-barcoded 5' primer. Each TCR beta cDNA molecule received a unique molecular identifier from a template-switch 5' adaptor carrying 12 random nucleotides. Each sample yielded at least 3 million CDR3-containing paired-end reads. First-strand cDNA synthesis was performed from all RNA using the Mint cDNA synthesis kit, with priming by a TRBC-specific oligonucleotide. After uracil-DNA glycosylase treatment, a first 18-cycle PCR used universal primers M1SS and BC2_uni_R on all cDNA. The study's processing was this. For normalization, 1 million high-quality reads were randomly selected from each sample, with every read carrying a distinct molecular identifier. Instead of being binned into consensus sequences, reads with shared molecular identifiers were discarded. CDR3 identification, clonotype clustering and error correction used MiTCR with a Q25 quality threshold and the strictest error-elimination algorithm. A nonparametric unseen species model with Euler transformation was used to estimate lower-bound total TCR beta diversity. TCRdb cleaned the public reads at Q25 with fastp, built clones with MiXCR and kept in-frame beta chains. Identical CDR3 protein sequences are pooled into one entry, listed with their most common genes and DNA. The V and J calls, along with clone size, are taken from TCRdb and not from the paper's own processing. The sample yields more than 1.4 million distinct CDR3 sequences; roughly 40% were counted once. The ten largest clones add up to around 8% of the sample.

Details on this clonotype: It lacks a known antigen. Base qualities are not provided; no much larger clone lies one nucleotide away.

CDR1 MNHNS and CDR2 SASEGT were looked up in the germline V gene. The CDR3 spans 15 residues, from the cysteine through the phenylalanine. Left in the record is the CDR3 DNA by itself, 45 bases read in frame from the first base. The germline V and J ends show losses of 6 bases and 4 bases respectively, and no gene match explains 12 bases of the junction. The approximately 40 donors, aged roughly 6 to 95 years, were systemically healthy Caucasian individuals from Russia. Each donor gave ten milliliters of peripheral blood, collected into EDTA-treated Vacutainer tubes. PBMCs were isolated by Ficoll-Paque density-gradient centrifugation, with at least 6.5 million obtained per sample. Trizol reagent was used to extract total RNA from PBMCs, with at least 6 micrograms per sample. Naive CD45RAhigh/CD27high T cell percentages were measured by flow cytometry on a PBMC aliquot from every donor.

This chain joins TRBV6-1 to TRBJ2-7, with TRBD1 matching 7 junction bases. This TCR was sampled from a woman in her late teens or twenties in good health. The sequenced sample was blood. The DNA sequence is given as TGTGCCAGCAGGGCAGACAGGGTGGGTTCGTACGAGCAGTACTTC. This yields the protein CASRADRVGSYEQYF.